A single T cell receptor beta chain is shown here with its context. Libraries were prepared by immunoSEQ multiplex PCR; TCRdb keeps only in-frame clonotypes and omits some of them. The sample contains fewer than 250,000 clones, around nine tenths of which appear only once. Germline CDR1 reads MDHEN; CDR2 reads SYDVKM. V shed 10 bases and J 5 bases; nucleotides not matched to a gene: 12. The CDR3 is 14 residues long. The record originates from a study of blood T cell repertoires in COVID-19. This chain uses TRBV28 with TRBJ2-3, with 7 bases that match TRBD2. The TCR comes from a woman aged 55-75 years who had recovered from COVID-19. The sample comprised peripheral blood. CDR3 coding DNA: TGTGCCATCAAGGTGGCGGGGGTGGGAGATACGCAGTATTTT. This codes for CAIKVAGVGDTQYF.